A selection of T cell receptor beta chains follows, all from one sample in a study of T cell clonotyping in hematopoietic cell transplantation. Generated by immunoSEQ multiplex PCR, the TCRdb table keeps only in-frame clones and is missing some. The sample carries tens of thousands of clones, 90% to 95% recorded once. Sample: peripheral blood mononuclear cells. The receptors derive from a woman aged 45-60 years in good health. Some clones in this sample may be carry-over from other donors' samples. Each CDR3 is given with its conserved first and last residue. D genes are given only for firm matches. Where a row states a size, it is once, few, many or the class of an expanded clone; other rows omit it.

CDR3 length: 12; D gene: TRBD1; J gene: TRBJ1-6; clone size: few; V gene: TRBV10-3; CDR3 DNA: TGTGCCATAGGACAGGGCGTTTCACCCCTCCACTTT; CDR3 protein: CAIGQGVSPLHF
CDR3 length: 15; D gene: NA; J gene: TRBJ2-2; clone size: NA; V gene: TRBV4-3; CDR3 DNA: TGCGCCAGCAGCCCCCAGGGAGTCGACACCGGGGAGCTGTTTTTT; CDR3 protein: CASSPQGVDTGELFF
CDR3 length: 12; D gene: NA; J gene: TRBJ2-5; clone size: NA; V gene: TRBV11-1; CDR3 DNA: TGTGCCAGCAGCCAGATAGAGGAGACCCAGTACTTC; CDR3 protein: CASSQIEETQYF
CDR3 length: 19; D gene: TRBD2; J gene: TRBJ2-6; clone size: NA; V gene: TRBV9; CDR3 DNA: TGTGCCAGCAGCGTAGCTACGAGCGGGGGGGCCAAAGGGGCCAACGTCCTGACTTTC; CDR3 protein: CASSVATSGGAKGANVLTF
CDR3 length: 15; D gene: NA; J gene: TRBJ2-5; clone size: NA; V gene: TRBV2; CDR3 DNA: TGTGCCAGCCGGAGGAGGCGGGTCGAGGAAGAGACCCAGTACTTC; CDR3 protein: CASRRRRVEEETQYF
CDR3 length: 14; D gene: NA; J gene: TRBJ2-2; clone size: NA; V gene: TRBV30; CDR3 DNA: TGTGCCTGGAGTGTGGTCAGCTATGGCGGGGAGCTGTTTTTT; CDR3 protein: CAWSVVSYGGELFF
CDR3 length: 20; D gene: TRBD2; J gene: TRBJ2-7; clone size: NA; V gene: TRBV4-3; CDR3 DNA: TGCGCCAGCAGCCAAGATCGTCTAGCGGGGGGGCTAGCAGTCCCAGGCGAGCAGTACTTC; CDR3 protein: CASSQDRLAGGLAVPGEQYF
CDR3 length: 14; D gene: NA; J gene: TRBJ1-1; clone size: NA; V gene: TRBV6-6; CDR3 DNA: TGTGCCAGCAGTGCAGAGACAGTGAACACTGAAGCTTTCTTT; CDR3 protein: CASSAETVNTEAFF
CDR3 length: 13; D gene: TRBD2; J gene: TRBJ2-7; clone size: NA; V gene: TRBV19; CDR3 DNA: TGTGCCAGTAGGTCGGGGGGGGCCTACGAGCAGTACTTC; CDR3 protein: CASRSGGAYEQYF
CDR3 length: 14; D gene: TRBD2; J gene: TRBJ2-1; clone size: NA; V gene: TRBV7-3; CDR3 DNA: TGTGCCAGCAGCTCGGGACTACCGTACAATGAGCAGTTCTTC; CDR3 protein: CASSSGLPYNEQFF
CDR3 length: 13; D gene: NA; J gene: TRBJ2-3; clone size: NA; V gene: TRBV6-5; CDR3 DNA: TGTGCCATAAAAGACTCTCACACAGATACGCAGTATTTT; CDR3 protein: CAIKDSHTDTQYF
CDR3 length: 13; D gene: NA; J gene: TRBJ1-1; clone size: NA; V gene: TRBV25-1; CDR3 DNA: TGTGCCAGCAGTGAATTAGGGGACACTGAAGCTTTCTTT; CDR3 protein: CASSELGDTEAFF
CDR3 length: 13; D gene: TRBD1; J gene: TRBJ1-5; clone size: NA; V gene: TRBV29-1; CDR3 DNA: TGCAGCGTGGGTTCAGGGGGCGGTCAGCCCCAGCATTTT; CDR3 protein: CSVGSGGGQPQHF
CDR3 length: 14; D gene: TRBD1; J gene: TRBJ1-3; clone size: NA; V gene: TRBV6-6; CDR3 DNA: TGTGCCAGCAGTTCCGGACAGGGAGGAAACACCATATATTTT; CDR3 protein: CASSSGQGGNTIYF
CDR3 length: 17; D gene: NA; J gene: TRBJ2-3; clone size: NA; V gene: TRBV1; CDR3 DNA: TGCACCAGCAGCCAAGAGCTAGCGGGGGGGAGCACAGATACGCAGTATTTT; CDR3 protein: CTSSQELAGGSTDTQYF
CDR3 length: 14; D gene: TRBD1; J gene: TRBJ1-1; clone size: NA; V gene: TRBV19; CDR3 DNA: TGTGCCAGTCGCCGGGACAGAGGGTTCACTGAAGCTTTCTTT; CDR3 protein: CASRRDRGFTEAFF
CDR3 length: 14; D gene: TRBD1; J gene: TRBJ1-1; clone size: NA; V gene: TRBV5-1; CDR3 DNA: TGCGCCAGCAGCTTGGGGGGACAGGGAGATGAAGCTTTCTTT; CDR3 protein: CASSLGGQGDEAFF
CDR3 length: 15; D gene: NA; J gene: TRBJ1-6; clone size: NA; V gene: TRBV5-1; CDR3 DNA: TGCGCCAGCAGCTCCGGGGGGGATCGGGATTCACCCCTCCACTTT; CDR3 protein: CASSSGGDRDSPLHF
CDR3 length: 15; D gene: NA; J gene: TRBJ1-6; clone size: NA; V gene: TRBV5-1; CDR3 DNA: TGCGCCAGCAGCTTGGGGGCAGAGGAGAGTTCACCCCTCCACTTT; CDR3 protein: CASSLGAEESSPLHF
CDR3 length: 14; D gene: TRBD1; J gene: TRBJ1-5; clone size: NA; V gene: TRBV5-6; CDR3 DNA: TGTGCCAGCAGCTTGGCAGGGGGAATGAGGGGTCAACATTTT; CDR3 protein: CASSLAGGMRGQHF
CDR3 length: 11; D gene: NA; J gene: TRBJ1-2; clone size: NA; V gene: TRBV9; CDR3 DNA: TGTGCCAGCAGCAACAGCTATGGCTACACCTTC; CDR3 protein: CASSNSYGYTF
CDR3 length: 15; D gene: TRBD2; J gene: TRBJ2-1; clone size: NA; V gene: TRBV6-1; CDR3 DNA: TGTGCCAGCAGTGAAGTAGCGGGGGGGCACTATGAGCAGTTCTTC; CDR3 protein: CASSEVAGGHYEQFF
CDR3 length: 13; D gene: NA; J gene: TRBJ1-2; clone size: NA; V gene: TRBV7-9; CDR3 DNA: TGTGCCAGCAGCTTATTCGGGAACTATGGCTACACCTTC; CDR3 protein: CASSLFGNYGYTF
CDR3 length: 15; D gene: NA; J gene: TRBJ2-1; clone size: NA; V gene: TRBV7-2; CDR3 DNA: TGTGCCAGCAGCTCCCAAGGGAGCGGGCGGGATGAGCAGTTCTTC; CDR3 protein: CASSSQGSGRDEQFF
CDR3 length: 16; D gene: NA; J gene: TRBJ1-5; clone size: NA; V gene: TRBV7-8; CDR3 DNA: TGTGCCAGCAGCTTAGTTACAGGTTATAGCAATCAGCCCCAGCATTTT; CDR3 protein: CASSLVTGYSNQPQHF
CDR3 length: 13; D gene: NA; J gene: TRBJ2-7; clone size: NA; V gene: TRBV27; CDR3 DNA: TGTGCCAGCAGTTCCTCGCCGAGGGGTTCGCAGTACTTC; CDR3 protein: CASSSSPRGSQYF
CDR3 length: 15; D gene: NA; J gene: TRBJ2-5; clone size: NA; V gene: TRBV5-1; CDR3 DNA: TGCGCCAGCAACCCCTTGGAGGGGACTCGGGAGACCCAGTACTTC; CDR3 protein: CASNPLEGTRETQYF
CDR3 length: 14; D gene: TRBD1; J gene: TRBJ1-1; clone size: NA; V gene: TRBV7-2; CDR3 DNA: TGTGCCAGCAGCGTCAGGGGGGGGGACACTGAAGCTTTCTTT; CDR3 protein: CASSVRGGDTEAFF
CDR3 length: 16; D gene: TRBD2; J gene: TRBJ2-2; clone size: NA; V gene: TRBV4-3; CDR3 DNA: TGCGCCAGCAGCCAAGTTCTAGCGGGGGTCACCGGGGAGCTGTTTTTT; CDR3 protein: CASSQVLAGVTGELFF
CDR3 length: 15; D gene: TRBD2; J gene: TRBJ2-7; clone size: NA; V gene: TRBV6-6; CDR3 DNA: TGTGCCACCTCTATATTGTCTAGCGGCTCATACGAGCAGTACTTC; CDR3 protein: CATSILSSGSYEQYF
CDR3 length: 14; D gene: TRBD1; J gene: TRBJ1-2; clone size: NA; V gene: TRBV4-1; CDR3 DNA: TGCGCCAGCAGCCGGGACAGGGGGATCGATGGCTACACCTTC; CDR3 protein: CASSRDRGIDGYTF
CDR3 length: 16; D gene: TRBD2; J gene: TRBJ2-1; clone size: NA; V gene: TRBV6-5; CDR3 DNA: TGTGCCAGCAGTTACTCAACACTAGCGGGGGGTGATGAGCAGTTCTTC; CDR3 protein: CASSYSTLAGGDEQFF
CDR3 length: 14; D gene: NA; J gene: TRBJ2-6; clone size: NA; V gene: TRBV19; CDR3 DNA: TGTGCCAGCGCTCAAGAACTTCGGGCCAACGTCCTGACTTTC; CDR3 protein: CASAQELRANVLTF
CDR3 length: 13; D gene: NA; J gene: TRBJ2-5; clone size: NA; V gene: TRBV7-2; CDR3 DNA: TGTGCCAGCAGTAAGGGGTACCAAGAGACCCAGTACTTC; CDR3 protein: CASSKGYQETQYF
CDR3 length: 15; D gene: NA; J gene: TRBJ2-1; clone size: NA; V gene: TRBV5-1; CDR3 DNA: TGCGCCAGCGCAACGTTCGGAAGCTCCTACAATGAGCAGTTCTTC; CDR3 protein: CASATFGSSYNEQFF
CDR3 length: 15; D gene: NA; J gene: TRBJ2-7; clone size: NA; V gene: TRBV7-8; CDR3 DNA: TGTGCCAGCAGCTTAGGGGGTAGGGGATCCTACGAGCAGTACTTC; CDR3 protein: CASSLGGRGSYEQYF
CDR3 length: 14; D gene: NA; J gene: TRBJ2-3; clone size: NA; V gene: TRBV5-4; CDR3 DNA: TGTGCCAGCAGCCCTGGGAGTCGCACAGATACGCAGTATTTT; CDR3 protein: CASSPGSRTDTQYF
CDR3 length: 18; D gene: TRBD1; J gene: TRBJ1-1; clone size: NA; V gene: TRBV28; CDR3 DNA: TGTGCCAGCAGTTTCGGACAGGGGGCTCGGATCATGAACACTGAAGCTTTCTTT; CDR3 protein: CASSFGQGARIMNTEAFF
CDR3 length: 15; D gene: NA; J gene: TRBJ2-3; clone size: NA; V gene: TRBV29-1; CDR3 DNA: TGCAGCCCGTACTTCCGTAGCGGTTTCACAGATACGCAGTATTTT; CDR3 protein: CSPYFRSGFTDTQYF
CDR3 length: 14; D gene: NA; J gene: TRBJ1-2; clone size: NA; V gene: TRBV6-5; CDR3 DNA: TGTGCCAGCAGTTACCGGACAGAAACCTATGGCTACACCTTC; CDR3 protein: CASSYRTETYGYTF
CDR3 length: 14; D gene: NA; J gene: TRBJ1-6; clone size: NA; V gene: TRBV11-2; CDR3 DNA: TGTGCCAGCAGCTACTCCGGGATAAATTCACCCCTCCACTTT; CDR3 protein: CASSYSGINSPLHF
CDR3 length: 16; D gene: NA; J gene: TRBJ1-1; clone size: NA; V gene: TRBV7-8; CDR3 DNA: TGTGCCAGCAGCTTAGGCGGTACAGGGCGGAACACTGAAGCTTTCTTT; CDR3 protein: CASSLGGTGRNTEAFF
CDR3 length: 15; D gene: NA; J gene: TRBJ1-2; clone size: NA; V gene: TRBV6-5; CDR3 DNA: TGTGCCAGCAGTTACACGGCAGGGAGGAACTATGGCTACACCTTC; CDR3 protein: CASSYTAGRNYGYTF
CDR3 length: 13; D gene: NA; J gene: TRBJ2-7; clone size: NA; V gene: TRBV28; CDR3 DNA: TGTGCCAGCAGGGGGGGCTGGGGGTACGAGCAGTACTTC; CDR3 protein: CASRGGWGYEQYF
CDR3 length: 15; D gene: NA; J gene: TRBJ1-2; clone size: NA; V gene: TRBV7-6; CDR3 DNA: TGTGCCAGCAGCTTGGGAGGGTTTGCTAACTATGGCTACACCTTC; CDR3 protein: CASSLGGFANYGYTF
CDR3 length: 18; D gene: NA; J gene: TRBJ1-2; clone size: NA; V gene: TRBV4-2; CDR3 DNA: TGTGCCAGCAGCCTCACTTCCGGGGGTTTTGCGCTTAACTATGGCTACACCTTC; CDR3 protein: CASSLTSGGFALNYGYTF
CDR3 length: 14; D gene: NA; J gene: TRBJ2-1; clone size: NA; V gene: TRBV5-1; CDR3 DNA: TGCGCCAGCAGCCTTGACCAGACCTACAATGAGCAGTTCTTC; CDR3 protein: CASSLDQTYNEQFF
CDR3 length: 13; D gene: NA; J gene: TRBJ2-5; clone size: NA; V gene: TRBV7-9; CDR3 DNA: TGTGCCAGCCGGGGCCAGATTTCAGAGACCCAGTACTTC; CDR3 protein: CASRGQISETQYF